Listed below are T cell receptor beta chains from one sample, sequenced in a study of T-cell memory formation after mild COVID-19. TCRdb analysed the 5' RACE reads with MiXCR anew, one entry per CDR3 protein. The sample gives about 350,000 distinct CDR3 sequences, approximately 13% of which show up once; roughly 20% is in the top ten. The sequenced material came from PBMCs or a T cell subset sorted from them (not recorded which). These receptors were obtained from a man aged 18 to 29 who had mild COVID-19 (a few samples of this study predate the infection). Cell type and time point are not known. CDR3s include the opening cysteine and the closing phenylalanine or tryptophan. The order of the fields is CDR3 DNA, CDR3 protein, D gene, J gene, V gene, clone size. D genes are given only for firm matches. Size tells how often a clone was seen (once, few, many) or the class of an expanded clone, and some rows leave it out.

TGCGCCAGCAGCTTGGGGCAGGTCGGCACAGATACGCAGTATTTT CASSLGQVGTDTQYF NA TRBJ2-3 TRBV5-1 NA
TGTGCCAGCAGTTCGACCCGGGGGGAAAAACTGTTTTTT CASSSTRGEKLFF NA TRBJ1-4 TRBV12-3/TRBV12-4 NA
TGCGCCAGCAGCTTGGCCGGACTAGCGTCGCAATCCGCCCAGTACTTC CASSLAGLASQSAQYF TRBD2 TRBJ2-5 TRBV5-1 NA
TGTGCCAGCAGACAAAACCGGGCCGAAAACATTCAGTACTTC CASRQNRAENIQYF NA TRBJ2-4 TRBV11-2 few
TGCAGTGCTAGGAATACTAGTCTACATACGCAGTATTTT CSARNTSLHTQYF NA TRBJ2-3 TRBV20-1 many
TGTGCCAGTGGGTTAGAGGGGGCTTATAGCAATCAGCCCCAGCATTTT CASGLEGAYSNQPQHF TRBD1 TRBJ1-5 TRBV6-1 NA
TGTGCCAGCAGCTCCAATCGCGGTGAAAATGAGCAGTTCTTC CASSSNRGENEQFF NA TRBJ2-1 TRBV7-2 few
TGTGCCAGCAGTTCCCTGAAGGGGATTGAGCAGTTCTTC CASSSLKGIEQFF NA TRBJ2-1 TRBV12-3/TRBV12-4 few
TGCAGCGTTGAGGGACAGGGGGCAGCCGGGGAGCTGTTTTTT CSVEGQGAAGELFF TRBD1 TRBJ2-2 TRBV29-1 few
TGCAGCGCCCTCCGGGCAGCGCGCACCGGGGAGCTGTTTTTT CSALRAARTGELFF NA TRBJ2-2 TRBV29-1 NA
TGTGCCAGCAGTCGCCGGGCTCTCGACGAGCAGTACTTC CASSRRALDEQYF NA TRBJ2-7 TRBV2 NA
TGTGCTAGTGGTTGGGGTCTCACTGAAGCTTTCTTT CASGWGLTEAFF NA TRBJ1-1 TRBV12-5 few
TGTGCCAGCAGTCGGGGGGAGAGGGAGACCCAGTACTTC CASSRGERETQYF TRBD2 TRBJ2-5 TRBV2 NA
TGTGCCAGCAGTTTATTACAGGGAGATGAAAAACTGTTTTTT CASSLLQGDEKLFF NA TRBJ1-4 TRBV6-6 NA
TGTGCCAGCAGTTTAGCGCACGGAGGCTACACCTTC CASSLAHGGYTF NA TRBJ1-2 TRBV12-3/TRBV12-4 NA
TGCGCCAGCAGCTTGACGGGCGAGCAGTACTTC CASSLTGEQYF NA TRBJ2-7 TRBV5-1 few
TGTGCCAGCAGCGCTCGGGGGGAGCTCTCCGATACGCAGTATTTT CASSARGELSDTQYF TRBD2 TRBJ2-3 TRBV9 few
TGCGCCAGCAGCCAGAACAGGGGGAGCACTGAAGCTTTCTTT CASSQNRGSTEAFF TRBD1 TRBJ1-1 TRBV4-1 NA
TGCGCCAGCAGCTTGGAGGGACAGAATAATTCACCCCTCCACTTT CASSLEGQNNSPLHF TRBD1 TRBJ1-6 TRBV5-1 few
TGCGCCAGCAGCCAAGATCGGGGGTACACTGAAGCTTTCTTT CASSQDRGYTEAFF NA TRBJ1-1 TRBV4-3 many
TGTGCCATCAGTGTTTTCACCGGGGAGCTGTTTTTT CAISVFTGELFF NA TRBJ2-2 TRBV10-3 few
TGTGCCAGCAGCCCACAGGGGGAAACCTACGAGCAGTACTTC CASSPQGETYEQYF TRBD1 TRBJ2-7 TRBV7-8 NA
TGTGCCAGCAGCTTTGCTTCCCCCAGGGGTGAGACCCAGTACTTC CASSFASPRGETQYF NA TRBJ2-5 TRBV11-2 NA
TGCGCCAGCAGCCCCCTAGCGGGGGGGAACACCGGGGAGCTGTTTTTT CASSPLAGGNTGELFF TRBD2 TRBJ2-2 TRBV5-1 many
TGCAGTGCTAGAGATCCGGCGGGGGAGGGGACTGAAGCTTTCTTT CSARDPAGEGTEAFF NA TRBJ1-1 TRBV20-1 NA
TGTGCCAGCCGACTGGCACAGCCAGTCTATACAGATACGCAGTATTTT CASRLAQPVYTDTQYF NA TRBJ2-3 TRBV21-1 NA
TGTGCCAGCAGCTTATTGTGGGGAAACGAGGAGCAGTTCTTC CASSLLWGNEEQFF NA TRBJ2-1 TRBV11-1 NA
TGTGCCAGCAGCCCTTTTGCGGGACAGGTCTACAATGAGCAGTTCTTC CASSPFAGQVYNEQFF TRBD1 TRBJ2-1 TRBV5-8 many
TGTGCCAGCAGTTCTACAGGGGGGACGAACACTGAAGCTTTCTTT CASSSTGGTNTEAFF TRBD1 TRBJ1-1 TRBV12-3/TRBV12-4 NA
TGTGCCAGCACCGGATGGCAGCCTGAGCAGTTCTTC CASTGWQPEQFF NA TRBJ2-1 TRBV28 NA
TGTGCCAGCAGCTCCTCCACAGCCCGCGATCAGCCCCAGCATTTT CASSSSTARDQPQHF NA TRBJ1-5 TRBV7-9 few
TGTGCCAGCAGCCTAGGGTGGGAGGACTATGGCTACACCTTC CASSLGWEDYGYTF NA TRBJ1-2 TRBV14 once
TGTGCCAGCAGTGCGGGGGGCCCCTATAATTCACCCCTCCACTTT CASSAGGPYNSPLHF NA TRBJ1-6 TRBV6-6 few
TGTGCCAGCAGTTACTCGGGCTGGACAGGGGAGGAGGAGACCCAGTACTTC CASSYSGWTGEEETQYF TRBD1 TRBJ2-5 TRBV6-2/TRBV6-3 few
TGCGCCAGCAGCGGATACGGGACTAGCGGGGGGGCCGGTTCCTACGAGCAGTACTTC CASSGYGTSGGAGSYEQYF TRBD2 TRBJ2-7 TRBV4-3 few
TGTGCCAGCAGATCCACAGGGGGCGAGAATGAGCAGTTCTTC CASRSTGGENEQFF TRBD1 TRBJ2-1 TRBV6-6 many
TGCGCCAGCCGTTCGGGACAGCCGAACACTGAAGCTTTCTTT CASRSGQPNTEAFF TRBD1 TRBJ1-1 TRBV5-1 NA
TGTGCCAGCAGCCCCAGTGAACGTAGCTCCTACAATGAGCAGTTCTTC CASSPSERSSYNEQFF NA TRBJ2-1 TRBV7-8 few
TGTGCCAGCAAGGTTGGGGGGACCGGGGAGCTGTTTTTT CASKVGGTGELFF NA TRBJ2-2 TRBV6-2/TRBV6-3 NA
TGTGCCAGCAGTGAATCCCGCTCCACTAGCGGAAAGGACAATGAGCAGTTCTTC CASSESRSTSGKDNEQFF TRBD2 TRBJ2-1 TRBV25-1 few
TGTGCCAGCAGCTCGCGGACAGGGGGAAACTATGGCTACACCTTC CASSSRTGGNYGYTF TRBD1 TRBJ1-2 TRBV4-2 once
TGTGCCAGCAGCCAAGCGGCGGGAGGCCCAGATACGCAGTATTTT CASSQAAGGPDTQYF TRBD2 TRBJ2-3 TRBV3-1 NA
TGTGCCATCAGTGAGCAAAGAACCAATCAGCCCCAGCATTTT CAISEQRTNQPQHF NA TRBJ1-5 TRBV10-3 few
TGTGCCAGCAGCTTAATCGGCGCGGAGACCCAGTACTTC CASSLIGAETQYF NA TRBJ2-5 TRBV7-2 few
TGTGCCAGCAGCTCCAGCTCCGGGACACATGAAAAACTGTTTTTT CASSSSSGTHEKLFF NA TRBJ1-4 TRBV7-2 NA
TGTGCCAGCAGCCGGGTCCACACCGGGGAGCTGTTTTTT CASSRVHTGELFF NA TRBJ2-2 TRBV7-2 few
TGCGCCAGCAGCAGGACAACAGGATACAATCAGCCCCAGCATTTT CASSRTTGYNQPQHF NA TRBJ1-5 TRBV5-1 few
TGTGCCAGCAGTTACAGAAGTTCACCCCTCCACTTT CASSYRSSPLHF NA TRBJ1-6 TRBV6-5 few
TGTGCCAGCAGCCGACAGGGATGGGAGACCCAGTACTTC CASSRQGWETQYF TRBD1 TRBJ2-5 TRBV12-3/TRBV12-4 NA
TGTGCCAGCAGTTACTCGGCCAGGTCCCTTGTCCAGCAGTACTTC CASSYSARSLVQQYF NA TRBJ2-7 TRBV6-5 many
TGTGCCAGCAGCGCCAATTACGCCCTCGGCGCCGGGGAGCTGTTTTTT CASSANYALGAGELFF NA TRBJ2-2 TRBV2 NA
TGTGCCTGGAGTGTCGGAGGTGCCGGGGAGCTGTTTTTT CAWSVGGAGELFF NA TRBJ2-2 TRBV30 few
TGTGCCAGCAGCTTACACCAGGCCTCAAACACTGAAGCTTTCTTT CASSLHQASNTEAFF NA TRBJ1-1 TRBV7-9 NA
TGTGCCAGCAGCGACCGGGACAGGAACACCGGGGAGCTGTTTTTT CASSDRDRNTGELFF TRBD1 TRBJ2-2 TRBV9 NA
TGCGCCAGCAGCTTAACAGGGGCGTCCTATAATTCACCCCTCCACTTT CASSLTGASYNSPLHF TRBD1 TRBJ1-6 TRBV5-1 NA